The 29 T cell receptor beta chains listed next were all sequenced from one sample in a study of blood T cell repertoires in COVID-19. Sequenced by immunoSEQ multiplex PCR; TCRdb stores in-frame clones only, minus some. The profile shows a few hundred thousand clones, roughly 84% of them singletons. What was sequenced was peripheral blood. These receptors were obtained from a woman under 30 with acute or convalescent COVID-19.

The genes are TRBV7-3 and TRBJ2-3; 11 bases are shared with TRBD2. Germline CDR1 and CDR2: SGHTA and FQGTGA. With V trimmed by 2 bases and J by 2 bases, 3 bases remained unmatched. The CDR3 has 16 residues. Written as DNA, the CDR3 is TGTGCCAGCAGCTTACTAGCGGGAGGTTCCACAGATACGCAGTATTTT. Translating it yields CASSLLAGGSTDTQYF.

The chain carries TRBV7-9 and TRBJ1-1; unclear D gene. Germline CDR1 and CDR2: SEHNR and FQNEAQ (reference sequence). The CDR3 spans 16 residues. Trimming left V 3 bases short and J 2 bases short, with 16 bases between. CDR3 DNA: TGTGCCAGCAGCTTCCTCTTAACAGCCTTCAACACTGAAGCTTTCTTT. Its translation is CASSFLLTAFNTEAFF.

This chain connects TRBV5-1 to TRBJ2-1; 12 positions agree with TRBD2. Germline V gives CDR1 SGHRS, CDR2 YFSETQ. This CDR3 has 16 residues. With 1 base clipped from V and 2 bases from J, the junction kept 1 base outside the gene matches. The CDR3 sequence: CASSLLAGGAYNEQFF. In nucleotides, the CDR3 is TGCGCCAGCAGCTTGCTAGCGGGAGGGGCCTACAATGAGCAGTTCTTC.

This clone was observed once. V gene TRBV7-2 combines with J gene TRBJ2-3, with D tentatively TRBD2 (6 bases). Germline CDR1 reads SGHTA; CDR2 reads FQGNSA. Deletions cut 6 bases from V and 2 bases from J, with 18 bases between. CDR3 length equals 16 residues. The CDR3 coding sequence is TGTGCCAGCAGGCTCCCGGGCGGGATAACCACAGATACGCAGTATTTT. This gives the protein CASRLPGGITTDTQYF.

The chain joins TRBV28 to TRBJ2-5; D gene unclear. Trimming cost V 3 bases and J 8 bases, with 25 bases left between them. Germline CDR1 and CDR2: MDHEN and SYDVKM. CDR3 size: 17 residues. CDR3 residues: CASSFLWVADIKRTQYF. The CDR3 coding sequence is TGTGCCAGCAGTTTCCTCTGGGTAGCAGATATTAAGAGAACCCAGTACTTC.

This chain links TRBV6-2 or TRBV6-3 with TRBJ2-1; 11 bases fit TRBD1. After removal of 5 bases from V and 4 bases from J, the junction contained 7 bases not matched to a gene. Germline CDR1 MNHEY, CDR2 SVGEGT. The CDR3 consists of 16 residues. DNA of the CDR3: TGTGCCAGCAGTAGGCCCGGGACAGGGGGGTACAATGAGCAGTTCTTC. It yields the protein CASSRPGTGGYNEQFF.

V gene TRBV6-5 combines with J gene TRBJ1-5, with TRBD1 as a possible D gene (5 bases). Germline V gene data show CDR1 as MNHEY and CDR2 as SVGAGI. Trimming left V 6 bases short and J 0 bases short, with 12 bases between. This CDR3 contains 15 residues. CDR3 nucleotide sequence: TGTGCCAGCAGATGGACACTCAATAGCAATCAGCCCCAGCATTTT. Its translation: CASRWTLNSNQPQHF.

This chain links TRBV7-9 with TRBJ1-4, with D possibly being TRBD1 (6 bases). Trimming stripped 4 bases from V and 7 bases from J, with 22 bases between. The germline gives CDR1 SEHNR, CDR2 FQNEAQ (reference sequence). CDR3 length: 17 residues. The CDR3 protein is CASSYFLGAGVGEKLFF. The CDR3 DNA sequence: TGTGCCAGCAGCTATTTCCTGGGGGCAGGGGTTGGTGAAAAACTGTTTTTT. Looking up the rest from reference TRBV7-9 and TRBJ1-4 gives the full variable domain: DTGVSQNPRHKITKRGQNVTFRCDPISEHNRLYWYRQTLGQGPEFLTYFQNEAQLEKSRLLSDRFSAERPKGSFSTLEIQRTEQGDSAMYLCASSYFLGAGVGEKLFFGSGTQLSVL.

The gene calls are TRBV9 and TRBJ2-1; D is perhaps TRBD2 (6 bases). With 4 bases removed from V and 10 bases from J, the gap between germline ends came to 21 bases. CDR3 size: 15 residues. The germline V gene encodes CDR1 SGDLS and CDR2 YYNGEE. CDR3 DNA: TGTGCCAGCAGCCCATTACTAGGCCCTCGGGGGGAGCAGTTCTTC. This gives the protein CASSPLLGPRGEQFF.

The rearrangement links TRBV18 to TRBJ1-1, with 8 positions matching TRBD1. Germline CDR1 and CDR2: KGHSH and LQKENI. With V trimmed by 6 bases and J by 5 bases, 8 bases remained unmatched. This CDR3 spans 14 amino acids. CDR3 sequence reads: CASSQDRGRTEAFF. The CDR3 bases are TGTGCCAGCTCCCAAGACAGGGGCCGGACTGAAGCTTTCTTT.

The chain recombines TRBV25-1 with TRBJ1-2; maybe TRBD1 (6 bases). The CDR3 consists of 15 residues. V was shortened by 4 bases and J by 3 bases, with 15 bases between the two germline ends. Germline CDR1 reads MGHDK; CDR2 reads SYGVNS. The CDR3 region is CASSVLKTGYYGYTF. The CDR3 bases are TGTGCCAGCAGTGTGCTAAAAACAGGGTACTATGGCTACACCTTC.

J is TRBJ2-7 and V is TRBV5-6; 13 nucleotides align to TRBD2. CDR3 length: 17 residues. V was pared by 6 bases and J by 3 bases, with 12 bases of the junction left unmatched. Germline lookup yields CDR1 SGHDT and CDR2 YYEEEE. In DNA, the CDR3 is TGTGCCAGCAATAAAGGGACTAGCGGGGCGGAGTTCTACGAGCAGTACTTC. It encodes CASNKGTSGAEFYEQYF. The full variable domain, rest sourced from reference TRBV5-6 and TRBJ2-7, is DAGVTQSPTHLIKTRGQQVTLRCSPKSGHDTVSWYQQALGQGPQFIFQYYEEEERQRGNFPDRFSGHQFPNYSSELNVNALLLGDSALYLCASNKGTSGAEFYEQYFGPGTRLTVT.

The J gene is TRBJ2-3, the V gene TRBV2, with TRBD2 matching over 11 bases. The V gene's germline CDR1 is SNHLY and CDR2 FYNNEI. The CDR3 totals 17 residues. V trimming: 5 bases; J trimming: 7 bases; junction bases outside the gene matches: 14. CDR3 sequence: CASSRDSGRASLNTQYF. CDR3 DNA sequence: TGTGCCAGCAGTCGTGATAGCGGGAGGGCGAGTTTAAATACGCAGTATTTT.

This clone was found a few times. The chain uses TRBV7-6 and TRBJ2-7, with 7 bases identical to TRBD1. Trimming at V came to 1 base and at J to 4 bases, leaving 10 bases not matched to a gene. The length of the CDR3 is 16 residues. CDR1 and CDR2 (germline): SGHVS, FNYEAQ. CDR3 loop: CASSLGHRDSKYEQYF. DNA of the CDR3: TGTGCCAGCAGCTTAGGGCACAGGGACAGCAAATACGAGCAGTACTTC.

J is TRBJ2-3 and V is TRBV14; 8 bases line up with TRBD2. Per the germline V gene, CDR1 is SGHDN and CDR2 is FVKESK. V was clipped by 5 bases and J by 2 bases; unmatched bases: 6. CDR3 length: 15 residues. The CDR3 DNA reads as TGTGCCAGCAGCTCGCTAGCGGGCAACACAGATACGCAGTATTTT. Its protein is CASSSLAGNTDTQYF.

The chain carries TRBV28 and TRBJ2-5; tentative D call: TRBD1 (7 bases). Germline values: CDR1 MDHEN, CDR2 SYDVKM. With 5 bases removed from V and 1 base from J, the gap between germline ends came to 14 bases. The CDR3 is 15 amino acids. The DNA of the CDR3 is TGTGCCAGCAGTGGAGGGGACAGACTCCAAGAGACCCAGTACTTC. It translates to CASSGGDRLQETQYF.

This clone was recorded only once. The rearrangement links TRBV6-5 to TRBJ2-1, with TRBD2 matching 12 bases. Unmatched junction bases numbered 4, after V lost 6 bases and J lost 4 bases. The CDR3 extends over 15 amino acids. Germline V gene sequence: CDR1 MNHEY, CDR2 SVGAGI. The CDR3 coding sequence is TGTGCCAGCAGCCGTGGACTAGCGGGGTACAATGAGCAGTTCTTC. It codes for CASSRGLAGYNEQFF.

This rearrangement joins TRBV7-2 to TRBJ1-3, with TRBD1 identical over 10 bases. J gave up 8 bases and V 6 bases, and 10 bases lay outside the gene matches. In germline, CDR1 is SGHTA, CDR2 FQGNSA. CDR3 length: 15 amino acids. CDR3 region: CASRNGPGQGHTIYF. The CDR3 coding sequence is TGTGCCAGCAGGAATGGTCCGGGACAGGGGCACACCATATATTTT. Together with reference TRBV7-2 and TRBJ1-3, the CDR3 gives the full variable domain: GAGVSQSPSNKVTEKGKDVELRCDPISGHTALYWYRQSLGQGLEFLIYFQGNSAPDKSGLPSDRFSAERTGGSVSTLTIQRTQQEDSAVYLCASRNGPGQGHTIYFGEGSWLTVV.

This chain links TRBV30 with TRBJ1-1, with TRBD1 as a possible D gene (5 bases). The germline V gene has CDR1 GTSNPN and CDR2 SVGIG (reference sequence). V was cut by 4 bases and J by 5 bases, with 23 bases left in between. The CDR3 is 16 residues long. The CDR3 loop reads CAWTRGGATWGTEAFF. The CDR3 bases are TGTGCCTGGACCCGCGGAGGGGCAACTTGGGGGACTGAAGCTTTCTTT.

This clone was found once. V usage is TRBV28 and J usage is TRBJ1-1; 8 nucleotides match TRBD1. The V and J ends lost 5 bases and 10 bases, in that order; junction bases with no gene match: 9. The CDR3 is 13 residues long. The germline CDR1 and CDR2 sequences are MDHEN and SYDVKM. The chain's CDR3 is CASSTPAGGLAFF. CDR3 coding DNA: TGTGCCAGCAGTACACCGGCAGGGGGCCTAGCTTTCTTT.

The chain links TRBV18 to TRBJ2-1, with 12 bases that match TRBD1. There are 15 residues in the CDR3. V lost 3 bases and J lost 8; bases outside the gene matches: 5. Germline CDR1 reads KGHSH; CDR2 reads LQKENI. CDR3 amino acids: CASSPGTGGQDEQFF. The CDR3 DNA reads as TGTGCCAGCTCACCCGGGACAGGGGGCCAGGATGAGCAGTTCTTC.

In this sample, this clone turned up a few times. This chain links TRBV29-1 with TRBJ1-2; D uncertain. V was pared by 5 bases and J by 2 bases, with 12 bases between. The CDR3 spans 13 residues. CDR1 is SQVTM and CDR2 is ANQGSEA in the germline V gene. CDR3 coding DNA: TGCAGCGTTTCCCCAACTGCGAACTATGGCTACACCTTC. It encodes CSVSPTANYGYTF.

This chain links TRBV21-1 with TRBJ2-1; TRBD1 reflects the table's D call only, with no check against the DNA. TRBV21-1 is recorded as a pseudogene. The CDR3 length is 15 residues. This CDR3 is CASSARDRENHEQFF. CDR3 nucleotides: TGTGCCAGCAGCGCCCGGGACAGAGAGAACCATGAGCAGTTCTTC.

The V and J genes are TRBV5-1 and TRBJ2-1, with 7 bases that match TRBD1. CDR3 length: 15 amino acids. Germline V gene lookup returns CDR1 SGHRS and CDR2 YFSETQ. Trimming at V came to 4 bases and at J to 3 bases, leaving 7 bases not matched to a gene. CDR3 sequence reads: CASSVSGTDYNEQFF. Here the CDR3 DNA reads TGCGCCAGCAGCGTTTCCGGGACAGACTACAATGAGCAGTTCTTC. Looking up the rest from reference TRBV5-1 and TRBJ2-1 gives the full variable domain: KAGVTQTPRYLIKTRGQQVTLSCSPISGHRSVSWYQQTPGQGLQFLFEYFSETQRNKGNFPGRFSGRQFSNSRSEMNVSTLELGDSALYLCASSVSGTDYNEQFFGPGTRLTVL.

The rearrangement links TRBV7-8 to TRBJ1-5; 7 bases map to TRBD1. Losses at the gene ends were 0 bases for V and 2 bases for J; bases not matched to a gene: 4. The CDR3 length is 16 residues. CDR1 and CDR2 from the germline V gene are SGHVS and FQNEAQ. The CDR3 region is CASSLAVGQGNQPQHF. CDR3 sequence (DNA): TGTGCCAGCAGCTTAGCAGTTGGACAGGGCAATCAGCCCCAGCATTTT.

This chain joins TRBV27 and TRBJ2-5; tentative D call: TRBD1 (5 bases). The CDR3 is 14 residues long. CDR1 and CDR2 from the germline V gene are MNHEY and SMNVEV (reference sequence). V was pared by 5 bases and J by 1 base, with 11 bases between. The CDR3 sequence: CASSGTGRQETQYF. As DNA, the CDR3 is TGTGCCAGCAGTGGTACAGGTCGCCAAGAGACCCAGTACTTC.

J is TRBJ2-7 and V is TRBV5-4; no reliable D call. CDR1 and CDR2 from the germline V gene are SGHNT and YYREEE (reference sequence). Trimming left V 0 bases short and J 0 bases short, with 7 bases between. This CDR3 has 14 residues. The chain's CDR3 is CASSLGADSYEQYF. DNA of the CDR3: TGTGCCAGCAGCTTGGGCGCGGACTCCTACGAGCAGTACTTC.

The V gene is TRBV5-1, the J gene TRBJ2-2; D is undetermined. Germline lookup yields CDR1 SGHRS and CDR2 YFSETQ. The ends were cut back, 6 bases at V and 4 bases at J, with 10 bases in the middle. CDR3 size: 13 residues. The CDR3 sequence: CASIGGPTGELFF. As DNA, the CDR3 is TGCGCCAGCATCGGCGGTCCCACCGGGGAGCTGTTTTTT.

CDR3 sequence (DNA): TGTGCCAGTAGCCACCGGACAGGCCTGGAAGCTTTCTTT. The encoded protein is CASSHRTGLEAFF. The rearrangement joins TRBV19 to TRBJ1-1; TRBD1 matches at 7 bases. The germline gives CDR1 LNHDA, CDR2 SQIVND (reference sequence). The CDR3 totals 13 residues. With 6 bases clipped from V and 8 bases from J, the junction kept 9 bases outside the gene matches.